The present T cell receptor (beta chain) was sequenced within a study of type 1 regulatory T cells. Study details: An in vitro protocol generated T-allo10, a Tr1-enriched, alloantigen-specific CD4 T cell product.

Study results and caveats: Compared with non-type 1 regulatory T cells, type 1 regulatory T cells showed a more restricted TCR repertoire.

This clonotype came up once. Its cognate antigen is unknown. MiXCR, applied by TCRdb to the reads, yields one record per CDR3 protein. The sample consists of about 62,000 distinct CDR3 sequences, around 62% of them appearing once. Per the germline V gene, CDR1 is SGHTA and CDR2 is FQGTGA. The CDR3 totals 13 residues. Trimming shortened V by 5 bases and J by 5 bases, and 10 bases separated the two germline ends. Material for sequencing was cultured non-Tr1 T cells, either the whole culture or a sorted T cell fraction (not recorded which). The receptor's source is a human donor in good health. The chain carries TRBV7-3 and TRBJ1-5, with D possibly matching TRBD1 (5 bases). The CDR3 sequence: CASSQDMDQPQHF. In DNA form, the CDR3 reads TGTGCCAGCAGCCAGGACATGGATCAGCCCCAGCATTTT.